This T cell receptor (beta chain) derives from a study of blood T cell repertoires in COVID-19. In the study overall: The United States, Italy and Spain were the sources of the acute and convalescent COVID-19 samples. From T cells, B-cell-depleted T cells, or PBMCs came the material, which was cDNA or gDNA.

Ages ranged from about 18 to 89 years, with residence in about 24 US areas. CDR3 length: 15 amino acids. From germline, CDR1 is GTSNPN and CDR2 SVGIG (reference sequence). Trimming pared 4 bases from V and 0 bases from J, leaving 13 bases between. This table comes from immunoSEQ multiplex PCR, and its TCRdb copy is limited to in-frame clones, with some not included. The sample lists 400,000 or so clones, 90% occurring once. J is TRBJ1-5 and V is TRBV30, with D hard to call. The clonotype comes from a man between 18 and 29 years old who had recovered from COVID-19. Sequencing was done on a sample of PBMCs or T cells enriched from blood (not recorded which). The CDR3 loop reads CAWMPAGYSNQPQHF. DNA for the CDR3: TGTGCCTGGATGCCGGCGGGGTATAGCAATCAGCCCCAGCATTTT.